This TCR beta chain was obtained from a study of tumor-infiltrating lymphocytes in primary liver carcinoma (dated by TCRdb to the late 2010s). Describing the broader study: The five patients, three men and two women aged 30 to 69 years, had hepatocellular carcinoma (four) or combined HCC and intrahepatic cholangiocarcinoma (one). The five patients had tumors staged T1-T3 N0M0, with maximum diameters ranging from roughly 4 to 10 cm. Each sample produced roughly 3.65 to 8 million productive TCRbeta reads, and read depth showed no significant difference between tissue types. High reproducibility was observed for the technical replicate repertoires, with mean shared-clone rates roughly 0.87 and correlation coefficients above 0.95. A total of about 35 specimens from 5 patients, comprising 25 or so tumor regions, 5 adjacent noncancerous liver tissues and 5 peripheral blood samples, were covered by TCRbeta repertoire sequencing. TCRbeta repertoire sequencing, expression microarrays and whole-exome sequencing were combined in the study across five regions of each liver tumor, with adjacent normal tissue and blood also included.

A constant-region primer and ProtoScript II reverse transcriptase were used to reverse-transcribe TCRbeta-specific cDNA from approximately 500 ng total RNA. Three nested multiplex PCR rounds, following a slightly modified ARM-PCR procedure, were used to build the TCRbeta libraries. Each of the first two PCR rounds ran for around 11 cycles and used multiplex TRBV1-TRBV30 forward primers together with a Cbeta reverse primer. Sample barcodes and Illumina adapters were attached in a final 25-cycle PCR using Deep VentR polymerase. Before sequencing, amplicons of 200-500 bp were purified from gel using a QIAquick gel extraction kit. An Illumina HiSeq 2500 was used to sequence the TCRbeta amplicons, generating 250-bp paired-end reads. For the original study's pipeline: Quality trimming of reads was performed with Trimmomatic v0.33, and paired reads were merged with FLASH v1.2.11 so that full CDR3 sequences could be recovered. V, D and J germline segments were assigned to the rearranged TCRbeta sequences by MiGEC v1.2.1b. Clonotype statistics and Shannon-Wiener diversity indices were calculated with VDJtools v1.0.0. To reduce sampling bias, subsequent analyses other than the diversity analysis used only the 250 most abundant clonotypes in each sample. TCRdb ran its own pipeline on the public reads, namely fastp trimming at Q25 and MiXCR clone calling, and kept in-frame beta chains. When rows share a CDR3 protein, they turn into one entry using the most common DNA and genes. None of the V and J calls come from the authors' own analysis; TCRdb made them. Across this sample there are fewer than 50,000 distinct CDR3 sequences, with around 80% seen only once. The ten top clones hold around 41% of the sample.

Worth noting for this clonotype: Its antigen is unknown. One end of the junction fails to match germline, which may point to a read error.

Paper-wide results and their limitations: Only a few patients were included in the study, and the authors note that the findings should be validated in a larger study. Because the samples were bulk and unsorted, CD4+ and CD8+ T cell repertoires could not be compared. Only the TCR beta chain was sequenced, which likely underestimates true repertoire diversity because unpaired alpha chains were not captured. Compared with blood, tumors had a significantly larger share of the repertoire taken up by the top 250 clones (p = 0.039). Repertoire overlap was found to be higher between tumor regions (mean roughly 35%) than between tumor-adjacent (about 17%) or tumor-blood (roughly 15%) pairs, consistent with antigen-driven expansion.

Total RNA and DNA were co-extracted from approximately 20-30 mg of bulk tissue with the AllPrep DNA/RNA mini kit, without cell sorting. Surgical resection was performed in China between 2015 and early 2016 on about 5 patients with histopathologically diagnosed primary liver carcinoma. Patients had chronic HBV infection and were treatment-naive at sampling. Each fresh piece of tumor and adjacent tissue was cut in two, with one half stored in RNAlater at -80 degrees C and the other half sent for histology. The germline V gene supplies CDR1 SGHAT and CDR2 FQNNGV. The CDR3 contains 14 residues, cysteine and phenylalanine counted. Just CDR3 DNA is preserved here, 42 bases in frame from base 1.

This sequence was found in a woman aged 25 to 45 with primary liver carcinoma and hepatitis B virus infection. Sequencing was performed on tumor-adjacent normal liver tissue. The rearrangement combines TRBV11-2 with TRBJ2-7; 5 matching bases give a weak D call of TRBD2. For the CDR3, the sequence is CAISLVNGNNEQYF. The nucleotides read TGTGCCATCAGCCTAGTTAACGGGAATAACGAGCAGTACTTC.